The 8 T cell receptor beta chains presented below share a single source sample, sequenced in a study of blood T cell repertoires in COVID-19. Profiled with immunoSEQ multiplex PCR; TCRdb holds only in-frame clones, not every one. The sample holds approximately 120,000 clones, about 88% seen once. Material: peripheral blood. These receptors came from a woman aged 80 or older with acute or convalescent COVID-19.

The chain joins TRBV7-3 to TRBJ2-5; 16 nucleotides agree with TRBD2. The CDR3 spans 16 residues. Germline V gene sequence: CDR1 SGHTA, CDR2 FQGTGA. Trimming at V came to 4 bases and at J to 5 bases, leaving 4 bases not matched to a gene. This CDR3 is CASSSGLAGGRETQYF. The CDR3, as DNA: TGTGCCAGCAGCTCGGGACTAGCGGGAGGGAGGGAGACCCAGTACTTC.

The chain carries TRBV29-1 and TRBJ1-4; possibly TRBD1 for D (6 bases). From germline, CDR1 is SQVTM and CDR2 ANQGSEA. V was shortened by 6 bases and J by 5 bases, with 22 bases between the two germline ends. The CDR3 runs to 16 residues. CDR3 sequence reads: CSVTGMGVGHNEKLFF. DNA for the CDR3: TGCAGCGTCACAGGGATGGGGGTTGGTCACAATGAAAAACTGTTTTTT. Full variable domain (missing parts from reference TRBV29-1 and TRBJ1-4): SAVISQKPSRDICQRGTSLTIQCQVDSQVTMMFWYRQQPGQSLTLIATANQGSEATYESGFVIDKFPISRPNLTFSTLTVSNMSPEDSSIYLCSVTGMGVGHNEKLFFGSGTQLSVL.

This chain connects TRBV5-4 to TRBJ1-6; a weak D match, TRBD1 (5 bases). CDR3 length: 14 residues. Trimming removed 4 bases at V and 7 bases at J, with 12 bases between. The V gene's germline CDR1 is SGHNT and CDR2 YYREEE (reference sequence). CDR3: CASSPGGRNSPLHF. The DNA of the CDR3 is TGTGCCAGCAGCCCGGGGGGTCGGAATTCACCCCTCCACTTT.

The chain links TRBV7-9 to TRBJ1-1; D unresolved. Between the trimmed V and J ends, which lost 1 base and 4 bases, there was a span of 7 bases. From germline, CDR1 is SEHNR and CDR2 FQNEAQ (reference sequence). There are 13 residues in the CDR3. As DNA, the CDR3 is TGTGCCAGCAGCTTAGACTTTACCACTGAAGCTTTCTTT. It encodes CASSLDFTTEAFF.

The rearrangement joins TRBV28 to TRBJ1-4; 8 bases map to TRBD1. This CDR3 contains 15 residues. Trimming cost V 3 bases and J 2 bases; bases outside gene matches: 2. CDR1 is MDHEN and CDR2 is SYDVKM in the germline V gene. The CDR3 protein is CASSFQGATNEKLFF. CDR3 coding DNA: TGTGCCAGCAGTTTCCAGGGGGCGACTAATGAAAAACTGTTTTTT.

The V call is TRBV5-1, the J call TRBJ1-3; D not certain. This CDR3 region has 14 residues. V lost 4 bases and J 4 bases, leaving 12 bases between the germline ends. Germline V gene lookup returns CDR1 SGHRS and CDR2 YFSETQ. CDR3 DNA: TGCGCCAGCAGCCCGACTCTTTCAGGAAACACCATATATTTT. Protein: CASSPTLSGNTIYF. The full variable domain, its missing parts supplied by reference TRBV5-1 and TRBJ1-3, is KAGVTQTPRYLIKTRGQQVTLSCSPISGHRSVSWYQQTPGQGLQFLFEYFSETQRNKGNFPGRFSGRQFSNSRSEMNVSTLELGDSALYLCASSPTLSGNTIYFGEGSWLTVV.

This rearrangement joins TRBV18 to TRBJ1-4; a possible D gene is TRBD1 (5 bases). The V gene lost 10 bases and the J gene lost 4 bases, with 13 bases spanning the gap. The CDR3 loop spans 13 amino acids. Germline CDR1 reads KGHSH; CDR2 reads LQKENI. The CDR3 loop is CATSTAINEKLFF. In DNA, the CDR3 is TGTGCCACCTCGACAGCGATTAATGAAAAACTGTTTTTT.

The genes are TRBV27 and TRBJ2-3; D remains ambiguous. The germline V gene encodes CDR1 MNHEY and CDR2 SMNVEV (reference sequence). Trimming stripped 3 bases from V and 0 bases from J, with 7 bases between. The CDR3 length is 14 residues. The CDR3 loop is CASSFLTSTDTQYF. In nucleotides, the CDR3 is TGTGCCAGCAGTTTCTTGACTAGCACAGATACGCAGTATTTT.